The clone carrying this TCR beta chain was observed many times. The antigen is not known. Template material for amplifying TCR beta CDR3 regions consisted of RNA transcripts. In the first-round RT-PCR of the TCR CDR3, the HTBI primer set was used. TCRdb recomputed calls from the multiplex PCR reads with MiXCR, one row per CDR3 protein. The sample lists about 640,000 distinct CDR3 sequences, 14% occurring once. This sample stems from a study of T cells in Graves' hyperthyroidism and ophthalmopathy. Study-wide results and caveats: Among thyroid clonotypes expanded above 0.001, most also appeared in blood. Prediction of ophthalmopathy progression came a median approximately 6.6 months pre-onset.

This clonotype originated in a woman aged 45-60 years with Graves' ophthalmopathy. The sequencing input was blood.

This chain's CDR3 is CSARELGLAEGEQYF. As DNA, the CDR3 is TGCAGTGCTAGAGAGTTAGGACTAGCGGAAGGGGAGCAGTACTTC. The chain employs TRBV20-1 and TRBJ2-7; TRBD2 matches at 10 bases. The CDR3 runs 15 residues. Germline-derived CDR1 and CDR2 are DFQATT and SNEGSKA (reference sequence). V gave up 0 bases and J gave up 7 bases; unmatched junction bases: 9.